This T cell receptor (beta chain) was retrieved from a study of blood T cell repertoires in COVID-19 (dated by TCRdb to 2019 to 2021). Context from the whole study: The collaborator samples originated in the United States, Italy and Spain and spanned the acute and convalescent phases of COVID-19. Sample metadata almost always included a de-identified subject ID, COVID-19 status, age in years and sex. Samples were obtained from the ongoing ImmuneRACE study (first 160 participants) and from over 1,000 subjects provided by 6 global collaborators. HLA class I and class II types, where available, came from metadata supplied by the sample provider rather than from assay-based typing. The repertoires were released in a freely available public database meant as a resource for research on the immune response to SARS-CoV-2. Deeply sampled blood TCRbeta repertoires from subjects exposed to, actively infected with, or recovered from COVID-19 were included in the dataset. The prospective study material was composed of cDNA or gDNA derived from T cells, B-cell-depleted T cells, or PBMCs. The full study reports these points: Clinical and demographic metadata were provided uncurated, with the amount varying by source and participant.

V has 5 bases trimmed and J has 6 bases trimmed; junction bases matching no gene number 12. CDR3 length: 15 amino acids, cysteine to phenylalanine. The retained sequence is limited to the CDR3, 45 bases, with the frame set at the first base. Taken from the germline V gene (reference sequence), the CDR1 and CDR2 loops are SGHAT and FQDESV. At one collaborating source in Seattle, patients were enrolled during active infection and were followed longitudinally through the course of disease. Each collaborating institution followed its own protocols to collect whole blood in K2EDTA tubes. For TCRbeta analysis, collaborators shipped samples in one of three forms: frozen whole blood, isolated PBMCs, or DNA extracted from either of those sample types. A note on this clone: The antigen it binds to is not known. Per-base qualities were not stored, and no clone one base away is much larger.

TCRbeta CDR3 regions were amplified from genomic DNA by means of the immunoSEQ Assay, a bias-controlled multiplex PCR. The original methods were these. Within the assay, amplification of reference gene primers was used to estimate how many nucleated cells each sample contained. Sequence reads were collapsed and filtered to measure the absolute abundance of every unique TCRbeta CDR3 rearrangement. For each sample, productive Simpson clonality was calculated by taking the square root of Simpson's diversity index across productive rearrangements. What TCRdb holds here is the immuneACCESS table cut down to in-frame rearrangements. Part of the clones is not present; checked against another copy, under half of the missing clones reflect an unresolved V gene, and the others are unexplained. The V and J calls and clone size were taken over from that table, and D and trimming were inferred from the DNA. For this sample the table gives roughly 320,000 clones, of which approximately 90% were detected only once. The ten top clones hold approximately 6.5% of the sample.

This TCR came from a woman aged 45 to 65 with COVID-19, enrolled during active disease. The sequence is built from TRBV11-1 and TRBJ2-7; TRBD2 lines up with 8 middle nucleotides. The sequencing input was peripheral blood. The CDR3 amino acid sequence is: CASSRLAGSLAEQYF. The nucleotides read TGTGCCAGCAGCAGATTAGCGGGAAGCCTAGCCGAGCAGTACTTC.